This T cell receptor (beta chain) was obtained from a study of blood T cell repertoires in COVID-19. Clones were read by immunoSEQ multiplex PCR, and TCRdb kept only the in-frame ones, dropping some. This table holds some 95,000 clones, roughly 72% found once. Germline V lookup: CDR1 SGHTA, CDR2 FQGNSA. The CDR3 is made up of 18 amino acids. V was trimmed by 2 bases and J by 0 bases, leaving 14 bases between them. The sequencing input was peripheral blood. The clonotype originates from a man aged 65 to 79 with acute or convalescent COVID-19. The rearrangement joins TRBV7-2 to TRBJ1-6, with D unresolved. The CDR3 sequence: CASSLNRGFSSYNSPLHF. DNA for the CDR3: TGTGCCAGCAGCTTAAACCGAGGTTTTAGCTCCTATAATTCACCCCTCCACTTT. The whole variable domain, filled in from reference TRBV7-2 and TRBJ1-6, reads GAGVSQSPSNKVTEKGKDVELRCDPISGHTALYWYRQSLGQGLEFLIYFQGNSAPDKSGLPSDRFSAERTGGSVSTLTIQRTQQEDSAVYLCASSLNRGFSSYNSPLHFGNGTRLTVT.